The rows below give T cell receptor beta chains drawn from one sample of a study of tumor-infiltrating lymphocytes in glioblastoma multiforme. TCRdb passed the multiplex PCR reads through MiXCR, listing each CDR3 protein once. The repertoire includes 9,000 to 10,000 distinct CDR3 sequences, about 67% of them detected once, and roughly 51% sits in the top ten. Sequenced sample: brain tumor tissue. These receptors came from a male donor with glioblastoma. Both conserved end residues are part of each CDR3. D genes are given only for firm matches. Clone sizes are given selectively: once, few, many, or a class where the clone is expanded.

TRBJ2-1 medium-sized TRBV10-3 - CAISEPKTVLDEQFF TGTGCCATCAGTGAGCCCAAAACGGTCCTCGATGAGCAGTTCTTC
TRBJ1-5 - TRBV10-3 - CAISENSGQPQHF TGTGCCATCAGTGAGAATAGCGGTCAGCCCCAGCATTTT
TRBJ2-1 - TRBV5-4 - CASSTRTRGRAGEQSF TGTGCCAGCAGCACCCGGACTAGGGGGAGGGCCGGTGAGCAGTCCTTC
TRBJ2-1 - TRBV6-1 TRBD2 CASTMTVGSGSGNEQFF TGTGCCAGCACCATGACCGTAGGTAGCGGGAGCGGCAATGAGCAGTTCTTC
TRBJ2-5 - TRBV24-1 TRBD1 CATSEGQGAHKETQYF TGTGCCACCAGTGAGGGACAGGGGGCGCACAAAGAGACCCAGTACTTC
TRBJ2-3 - TRBV11-1 TRBD2 CASSSQTSGGGDTQYF TGTGCCAGCAGCTCCCAGACTAGCGGAGGGGGGGATACGCAGTATTTT
TRBJ2-7 - TRBV29-1 - CSVQSSDSYEQYF TGCAGCGTCCAATCTAGCGACTCATACGAGCAGTACTTT
TRBJ2-5 - TRBV6-5 TRBD2 CASSYSASGSQTQCF TGTGCCAGCAGTTACTCGGCTAGCGGGAGCCAGACCCAGTGCTTC
TRBJ2-1 few TRBV11-2 - CASSLDLSSYNEQFF TGTGCCAGCAGCTTAGACCTTTCATCATACAATGAGCAGTTCTTC
TRBJ2-1 - TRBV28 - CASSPLSSSYNEQLF TGTGCCAGCAGTCCCCTTTCTAGCTCCTACAATGAGCAGCTCTTC
TRBJ2-7 many TRBV2 TRBD1 CASSGQGLAEQYF TGTGCCAGCAGTGGACAGGGTTTGGCCGAGCAGTACTTC
TRBJ2-1 - TRBV5-4 TRBD2 CASSVLAGGGSNEQFF TGTGCCAGCAGCGTACTAGCGGGGGGGGGTTCCAATGAGCAGTTCTTC
TRBJ2-7 - TRBV4-2 TRBD2 CASSQSTGGIDGQYF TGTGCCAGCAGCCAATCTACGGGAGGCATCGACGGGCAGTACTTC
TRBJ2-7 - TRBV6-5 TRBD1 CDSRSDRGPYEQYF TGTGACAGCAGGTCGGACAGGGGCCCCTACGAGCAGTACTTC
TRBJ1-4 few TRBV11-2 TRBD1 CATPRDRGSLGEKLFF TGTGCCACCCCCCGGGACAGGGGATCTCTCGGGGAAAAACTGTTTTTT
TRBJ2-7 few TRBV29-1 - CSVEAGGVGGQYF TGCAGCGTTGAGGCGGGCGGGGTGGGCGGGCAGTATTTC
TRBJ2-7 - TRBV5-6 - CANSLTSLHEQYF TGTGCCAACAGCTTGACTAGTCTCCACGAACAGTACTTC
TRBJ1-1 - TRBV6-6 - CASSHSDNTEAFF TGTGCCAGCAGTCACTCGGACAACACTGAAGCTTTCTTT
TRBJ2-5 - TRBV7-3 TRBD2 CASSGGASGRETQYF TGTGCCAGCAGCGGGGGGGCTAGCGGGAGAGAGACCCAGTACTTC
TRBJ2-1 - TRBV6-1 - CASSVQSNVQFF TGTGCCAGCAGCGTACAGTCTAATGTGCAGTTCTTC
TRBJ2-6 - TRBV11-1 - CVSSFVTFGANVMTF TGTGTCAGCAGCTTTGTAACGTTTGGGGCCAACGTCATGACTTTC
TRBJ1-1 - TRBV6-5 - CASSYSILGKGAFF TGTGCCAGCAGTTACTCGATCCTGGGGAAGGGAGCTTTCTTT
TRBJ2-1 - TRBV11-2 TRBD1 CASSLMEQGNEQFF TGTGCCAGCAGCTTAATGGAACAGGGGAATGAGCAGTTCTTC
TRBJ2-2 - TRBV11-2 - CASIGKRAGAGELFF TGTGCCAGCATTGGCAAGCGGGCCGGAGCCGGGGAGCTGTTTTTT
TRBJ2-3 few TRBV12-3/TRBV12-4 - CASTPSPADTQYF TGTGCCAGCACCCCCAGCCCCGCAGATACGCAGTATTTT
TRBJ2-1 - TRBV14 - CASNQDTRLASFNEQFF TGTGCCAGCAACCAAGATACTCGGCTAGCATCTTTTAATGAGCAGTTCTTC
TRBJ2-7 medium-sized TRBV20-1 TRBD2 CSVGGLAGGQQYF TGCAGTGTGGGGGGGCTAGCGGGAGGGCAGCAGTACTTC
TRBJ1-2 - TRBV12-5 - CASSRQTDYGHTF TGTGCTAGTTCCAGACAGACCGACTATGGCCACACCTTC
TRBJ1-1 - TRBV6-5 - CASRLRNTEAFF TGTGCCAGCAGGCTAAGGAACACTGAAGCTTTCTTT
TRBJ2-4 - TRBV6-8 - CASSWGDKNIQYF TGTGCCAGCAGTTGGGGAGACAAAAACATTCAGTACTTC
TRBJ2-1 few TRBV5-1 TRBD1 CASSDPGQGYNEQFF TGCGCCAGCAGCGACCCGGGACAGGGTTACAATGAGCAGTTCTTC
TRBJ2-5 - TRBV5-4 - CASSLEASSETQYF TGTGCCAGCAGCTTGGAGGCTAGCTCAGAGACCCAGTACTTC
TRBJ2-3 - TRBV20-1 TRBD2 CSRSGIADTQYF TGCAGTCGAAGCGGGATCGCAGATACGCAGTATTTT
TRBJ2-5 - TRBV29-1 TRBD2 CSARTGGEETQYF TGCAGCGCCCGAACCGGGGGGGAAGAGACCCAGTACTTC
TRBJ2-7 once TRBV11-1 - CASSSSGAGTSYEQYF TGTGCCAGCAGCAGTAGCGGAGCGGGTACCTCCTACGAGCAGTACTTC
TRBJ1-6 - TRBV5-1 TRBD1 CASSHPSTGGRNSPLHF TGCGCCAGCAGCCACCCCTCGACAGGGGGGCGGAATTCACCCCTCCACTTT
TRBJ2-7 - TRBV6-6 - CASSPNESYEQYF TGTGCCAGCAGCCCCAATGAATCCTACGAGCAGTACTTC
TRBJ2-2 - TRBV29-1 - CSVEGARENTGELFF TGCAGCGTCGAGGGGGCGCGGGAGAATACCGGGGAGCTGTTTTTT
TRBJ2-2 - TRBV6-5 TRBD2 CASRISGRVTGELFF TGTGCCAGCAGGATAAGCGGGAGGGTCACCGGGGAGCTGTTTTTT
TRBJ1-6 - TRBV10-3 - CAISESVQGWSPLHF TGTGCCATCAGTGAGTCTGTGCAGGGGTGGTCACCCCTCCACTTT
TRBJ1-6 large TRBV4-1 - CASQNLASGVSPLHF TGCGCCAGCCAAAACCTGGCATCTGGGGTTTCACCCCTCCACTTT
TRBJ2-1 - TRBV11-1 TRBD2 CASSFTVWSGTGNEQFF TGTGCCAGCAGCTTTACGGTCTGGAGCGGGACCGGGAATGAGCAGTTCTTC
TRBJ2-7 few TRBV29-1 TRBD2 CSVEDRGGYEQYF TGCAGTGTTGAAGATCGGGGGGGCTACGAGCAGTACTTC
TRBJ2-2 few TRBV6-1 - CASSEAGDTGELFF TGTGCCAGCAGTGAAGCAGGGGACACCGGGGAGCTGTTTTTT
TRBJ1-3 - TRBV12-3/TRBV12-4 - CASRHKGTSGDTIYF TGTGCCAGCAGACACAAGGGAACCTCTGGAGACACCATATATTTT
TRBJ2-2 - TRBV11-2 TRBD2 CANTPSFGQGLAVNSGELSF TGTGCCAACACCCCCTCATTCGGCCAAGGGCTAGCGGTAAACTCCGGGGAGCTGTCTTTT
TRBJ1-2 - TRBV20-1 TRBD1 CNAGDRGEYGYTF TGCAATGCTGGGGACAGGGGGGAGTATGGCTACACCTTC
TRBJ1-4 many TRBV28 - CASSFRTVTTNEKLFF TGTGCCAGCAGTTTCCGGACCGTTACAACTAATGAAAAACTGTTTTTT
TRBJ2-7 few TRBV14 - CASSQGSGSEEYF TGTGCCAGCAGCCAAGGCTCTGGGAGTGAGGAGTACTTC
TRBJ2-7 - TRBV29-1 TRBD2 CSMNGASGFYERYF TGCAGCATGAATGGGGCTAGCGGATTCTACGAGCGGTACTTT
TRBJ1-6 few TRBV11-2 - CASSLESGASPLHF TGTGCCAGCAGCTTAGAATCGGGGGCTTCACCCCTCCACTTT